Listed here are 3 T cell receptor beta chains from one sample, sequenced in a study of blood T cell repertoires in COVID-19. Profiling relied on immunoSEQ multiplex PCR, and the TCRdb table lists in-frame clones only, not all of them. The sample holds over 140,000 clones, approximately 79% seen once. Sequencing used PBMCs or T cells enriched from blood (not recorded which). These TCRs come from a woman aged 45-65 years who had recovered from COVID-19.

The chain carries TRBV5-1 and TRBJ2-6; weak D call: TRBD1 (5 bases). Trimming stripped 3 bases from V and 0 bases from J, with 13 bases between. This CDR3 comprises 17 residues. Germline lookup yields CDR1 SGHRS and CDR2 YFSETQ. CDR3 sequence: CASSSRDGDSGANVLTF. CDR3 coding DNA: TGCGCCAGCAGCTCCAGGGATGGGGACTCTGGGGCCAACGTCCTGACTTTC.

V is TRBV28 and J is TRBJ2-1; the match to TRBD1 covers 8 bases. This CDR3 comprises 17 residues. Per the germline V gene, CDR1 is MDHEN and CDR2 is SYDVKM. The trim removed 4 bases at V and 0 bases at J, leaving 8 bases unmatched. Written as DNA, the CDR3 is TGTGCCAGCAGTTCTGAACAGGGGGTTTACTCCTACAATGAGCAGTTCTTC. This gives the protein CASSSEQGVYSYNEQFF.

Comment on this clone: Other DNA sequences from this sample encode an identical CDR3 as well. The chain employs TRBV9 and TRBJ2-3; 8 bases line up with TRBD2. CDR1 and CDR2 (germline): SGDLS, YYNGEE. Trimming at V came to 0 bases and at J to 1 base, leaving 4 bases not matched to a gene. The CDR3 extends over 16 amino acids. The CDR3 bases are TGTGCCAGCAGCGTAGCTGGAGCGGGGGGCACAGATACGCAGTATTTT. Translating gives CASSVAGAGGTDTQYF. Looking up the rest from reference TRBV9 and TRBJ2-3 gives the full variable domain: DSGVTQTPKHLITATGQRVTLRCSPRSGDLSVYWYQQSLDQGLQFLIQYYNGEERAKGNILERFSAQQFPDLHSELNLSSLELGDSALYFCASSVAGAGGTDTQYFGPGTRLTVL.